The present T cell receptor beta chain was sequenced within a study of long-term antiretroviral therapy in people with HIV. Findings and caveats of the study: It was observed that HIV repertoires exhibited narrower CDR3 length ranges than controls. In samples taken after ART, diversity increased but remained below transplant donor control levels. Viral resistance, ART adherence and therapy changes all lacked available data.

The authors ran the immunoSEQ assay, v3.0, at survey level. Clones were sequenced by immunoSEQ multiplex PCR, and TCRdb holds only the in-frame ones, with some missing. The sample consists of about 13,000 clones, about 77% of them appearing once. Germline CDR1 reads SGHAT; CDR2 reads FQNNGV. Trimming cost V 4 bases and J 3 bases, with 10 bases left between them. The CDR3 length is 13 residues. This clone was seen a handful of times. Its antigen is currently unknown. Every participant with HIV received treatment in the United States. The receptor was isolated from a woman under 30 with HIV. The V call is TRBV11-2, the J call TRBJ2-7; a weak D match, TRBD1 (5 bases). Specimen: unsorted PBMCs, collected 1.3 years after starting antiretroviral therapy. The CDR3 spells CASSWQGDYEQYF. In DNA, the CDR3 is TGTGCCAGCAGCTGGCAGGGTGACTACGAGCAGTACTTC.